The rows below give T cell receptor beta chains drawn from one sample of a study of shared clonotypes between healthy human individuals. Only in-frame clones appear in the TCRdb table, and some are missing; sequencing was by immunoSEQ multiplex PCR. The sample shows some 1.5 million clones, roughly 96% of them seen only once. Sequencing was carried out using naive CD4+ T cells sorted from blood. The receptors here all came from a young man in good health. Both conserved end residues are part of each CDR3. A D gene is named only where the DNA matches it firmly. Only some rows state a clone size, as once, few, many or a class for expanded clones.

d_call j_call v_call clone_size cdr3_aa cdr3_nt
- TRBJ2-5 TRBV11-2 - CASSFPPFRQFKETQYF TGTGCCAGCAGCTTTCCCCCCTTTCGACAGTTTAAAGAGACCCAGTACTTC
- TRBJ2-1 TRBV10-3 - CAITPYFGTSSSYNEQFF TGTGCCATCACCCCATATTTCGGAACTTCCAGCTCCTACAATGAGCAGTTCTTC
- TRBJ2-3 TRBV9 - CASGGWSTDTQYF TGTGCCAGCGGAGGGTGGAGCACAGATACGCAGTATTTT
- TRBJ2-2 TRBV9 - CASSVALVNTGELFF TGTGCCAGCAGCGTAGCTCTAGTAAACACCGGGGAGCTGTTTTTT
- TRBJ2-4 TRBV7-9 - CASSLATTTIQYF TGTGCCAGCAGCTTAGCGACGACAACAATTCAGTACTTC
TRBD2 TRBJ2-1 TRBV18 - CASSPQRGTYNEQFF TGTGCCAGCTCACCACAGCGGGGCACCTACAATGAGCAGTTCTTC
- TRBJ2-4 TRBV29-1 - CSVGVRGVDIQYF TGCAGCGTTGGGGTCAGGGGCGTTGACATTCAGTACTTC
TRBD2 TRBJ2-1 TRBV27 - CASTSKGGLAGNNEQFF TGTGCCAGCACCTCAAAGGGGGGACTAGCGGGCAACAATGAGCAGTTCTTC
- TRBJ1-2 TRBV9 - CASSVVGYGYTF TGTGCCAGCAGCGTAGTGGGGTACGGCTACACCTTC
- TRBJ2-7 TRBV27 - CASSLIGQGPYEQYF TGTGCCAGCAGTTTAATCGGTCAGGGACCCTACGAGCAGTACTTC
- TRBJ1-2 TRBV9 - CASSVLGPDTQPDYGYTF TGTGCCAGCAGCGTATTAGGTCCCGACACCCAGCCGGACTATGGCTACACCTTC
TRBD1 TRBJ2-5 TRBV19 - CASSTQGDLDAQYF TGTGCCAGTAGCACCCAGGGGGACCTGGATGCCCAGTACTTC
- TRBJ1-1 TRBV27 - CASSPIPQGWRTEAFF TGTGCCAGCAGTCCCATTCCCCAGGGTTGGCGGACTGAAGCTTTCTTT
TRBD1 TRBJ2-7 TRBV29-1 - CSVGTGKAYEQYF TGCAGCGTCGGGACAGGGAAGGCATACGAGCAGTACTTC
- TRBJ1-5 TRBV21-1 - CASSTRGFSIEPQHF TGTGCCAGCAGCACCAGGGGATTTAGTATAGAGCCCCAGCATTTT
- TRBJ2-2 TRBV9 - CASSAVGSANTGELFF TGTGCCAGCAGCGCTGTGGGGTCGGCGAACACCGGGGAGCTGTTTTTT
- TRBJ2-1 TRBV4-1 - CASSQDRGSPYNEQFF TGCGCCAGCAGCCAAGATCGGGGATCTCCCTACAATGAGCAGTTCTTC
- TRBJ2-7 TRBV23-1 - CASSRGAKRIRGFSYEQYF TGCGCCAGCAGTCGGGGAGCCAAGAGGATACGGGGTTTCTCCTACGAGCAGTACTTC
- TRBJ2-7 TRBV6-5 - CASSYPWPPYEQYF TGTGCCAGCAGTTACCCTTGGCCCCCTTACGAGCAGTACTTC
- TRBJ2-7 TRBV11-3 - CASSSLGGTVVNEQYF TGTGCCAGCAGCTCCCTGGGCGGGACAGTAGTTAACGAGCAGTACTTC
TRBD2 TRBJ2-2 TRBV11-2 - CASSLAKGLAAITGELFF TGTGCCAGCAGCTTAGCTAAGGGACTAGCGGCGATCACCGGGGAGCTGTTTTTT
TRBD2 TRBJ2-5 TRBV6-1 once CASSGGQGGFETQYF TGTGCCAGCAGTGGGGGCCAGGGAGGGTTCGAGACCCAGTACTTC
- TRBJ2-7 TRBV7-2 - CASSLAGVVSYEQYF TGTGCCAGCAGCTTAGCTGGGGTTGTATCCTACGAGCAGTACTTC
- TRBJ2-5 TRBV7-2 - CASRSRAETQYF TGTGCCAGCAGATCCAGGGCAGAGACCCAGTACTTC